This entry lists 5 T cell receptor beta chains sequenced from one sample in a study of OX40 agonist ivuxolimab in advanced cancers. Using immunoSEQ multiplex PCR, the repertoire was profiled, and TCRdb retains in-frame clones only, with some absent. The table records about 52,000 clones, approximately 92% of them present only once. The input for sequencing was CD4+ or CD8+ T cells sorted from blood, taken in a trial of the OX40 agonist ivuxolimab. The receptors come from an adult with an advanced solid tumor such as melanoma, head and neck, liver or kidney cancer.

A remark on this clone: Other DNA sequences in this sample translate to the same CDR3. The chain combines TRBV7-8 with TRBJ2-1; D not resolved. Per the germline V gene, CDR1 is SGHVS and CDR2 is FQNEAQ. The CDR3 extends over 13 amino acids. The germline V and J ends were trimmed by 1 base and 4 bases, with 5 bases remaining between them. CDR3 DNA sequence: TGTGCCAGCAGCTTAGTGTCTTACAATGAGCAGTTCTTC. It codes for CASSLVSYNEQFF.

V is TRBV27 and J is TRBJ2-2, with TRBD1 matching 8 bases. The CDR3 has 14 residues. The germline gives CDR1 MNHEY, CDR2 SMNVEV (reference sequence). Trimming cost V 8 bases and J 5 bases; bases outside gene matches: 7. The chain's CDR3 is CASGQGDWTGELFF. The DNA of the CDR3 is TGTGCCAGCGGACAGGGTGATTGGACCGGGGAGCTGTTTTTT.

The chain recombines TRBV4-3 with TRBJ2-5; 8 bases match TRBD1. The germline V gene has CDR1 LGHNA and CDR2 YSLEER. The CDR3 has 14 residues. J was trimmed by 3 bases and V by 1 base; bases with no gene match: 1. Here the CDR3 reads CASSQGTGKETQYF. As DNA, the CDR3 is TGCGCCAGCAGCCAAGGGACAGGGAAAGAGACCCAGTACTTC.

The chain carries TRBV19 and TRBJ1-4, with D perhaps matching TRBD1 (5 bases). Germline assignment: CDR1 LNHDA and CDR2 SQIVND (reference sequence). Trimming took off 10 bases at V and 12 bases at J, with 15 bases between the two ends. The CDR3 spans 11 residues. Here the CDR3 reads CATFYGGELFF. The CDR3 nucleotides read TGTGCCACCTTTTACGGGGGGGAACTGTTTTTT.

The chain joins TRBV19 to TRBJ2-7; the match to TRBD2 covers 12 bases. V dropped 4 bases and J dropped 2; count of bases not matched to a gene: 9. The CDR3 has 17 residues. Looked up from germline, CDR1 is LNHDA and CDR2 is SQIVND (reference sequence). CDR3 DNA: TGTGCCAGTAGTAAAGGACTAGCGGGACTTTCTACCTACGAGCAGTACTTC. It is translated as CASSKGLAGLSTYEQYF.